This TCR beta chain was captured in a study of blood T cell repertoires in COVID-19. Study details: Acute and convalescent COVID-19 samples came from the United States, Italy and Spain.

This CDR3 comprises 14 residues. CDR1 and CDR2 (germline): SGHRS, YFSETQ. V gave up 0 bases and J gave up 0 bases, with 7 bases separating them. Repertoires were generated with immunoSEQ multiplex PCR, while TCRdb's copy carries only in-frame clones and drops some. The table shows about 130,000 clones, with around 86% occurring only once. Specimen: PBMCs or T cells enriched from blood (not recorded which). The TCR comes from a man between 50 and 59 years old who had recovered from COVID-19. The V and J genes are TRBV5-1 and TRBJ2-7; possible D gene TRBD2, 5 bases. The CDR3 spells CASSLDGNSYEQYF. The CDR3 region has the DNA TGCGCCAGCAGCTTGGACGGGAACTCCTACGAGCAGTACTTC. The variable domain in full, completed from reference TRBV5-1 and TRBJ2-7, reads KAGVTQTPRYLIKTRGQQVTLSCSPISGHRSVSWYQQTPGQGLQFLFEYFSETQRNKGNFPGRFSGRQFSNSRSEMNVSTLELGDSALYLCASSLDGNSYEQYFGPGTRLTVT.